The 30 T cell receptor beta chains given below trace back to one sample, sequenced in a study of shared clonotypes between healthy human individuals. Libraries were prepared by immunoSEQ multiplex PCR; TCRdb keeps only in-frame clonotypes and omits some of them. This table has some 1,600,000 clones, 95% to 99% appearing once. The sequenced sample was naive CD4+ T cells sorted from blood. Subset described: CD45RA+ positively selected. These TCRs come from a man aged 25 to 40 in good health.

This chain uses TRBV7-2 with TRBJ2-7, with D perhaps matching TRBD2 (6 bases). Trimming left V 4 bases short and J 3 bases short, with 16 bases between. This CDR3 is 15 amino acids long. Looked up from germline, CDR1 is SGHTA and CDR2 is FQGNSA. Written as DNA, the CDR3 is TGTGCCAGCAGCTCTGGGGCTCCGGACTACTACGAGCAGTACTTC. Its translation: CASSSGAPDYYEQYF.

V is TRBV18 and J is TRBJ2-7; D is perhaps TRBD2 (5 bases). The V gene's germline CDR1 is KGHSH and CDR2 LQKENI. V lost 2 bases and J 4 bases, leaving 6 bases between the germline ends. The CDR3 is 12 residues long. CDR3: CASSPKRYEQYF. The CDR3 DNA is TGTGCCAGCTCACCAAAGCGGTACGAGCAGTACTTC.

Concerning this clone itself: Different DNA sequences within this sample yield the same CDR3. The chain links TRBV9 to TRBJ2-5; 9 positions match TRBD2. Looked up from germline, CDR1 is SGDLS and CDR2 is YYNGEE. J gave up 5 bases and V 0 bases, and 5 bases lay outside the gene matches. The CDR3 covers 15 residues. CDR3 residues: CASSVVPSGTETQYF. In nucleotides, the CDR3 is TGTGCCAGCAGCGTAGTCCCTAGCGGGACGGAGACCCAGTACTTC.

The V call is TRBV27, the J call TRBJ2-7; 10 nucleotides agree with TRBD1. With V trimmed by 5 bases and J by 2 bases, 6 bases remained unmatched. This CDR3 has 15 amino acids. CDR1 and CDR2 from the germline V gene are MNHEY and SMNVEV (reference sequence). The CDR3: CASSPGTGVPYEQYF. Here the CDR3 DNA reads TGTGCCAGCAGTCCAGGGACAGGGGTCCCCTACGAGCAGTACTTC.

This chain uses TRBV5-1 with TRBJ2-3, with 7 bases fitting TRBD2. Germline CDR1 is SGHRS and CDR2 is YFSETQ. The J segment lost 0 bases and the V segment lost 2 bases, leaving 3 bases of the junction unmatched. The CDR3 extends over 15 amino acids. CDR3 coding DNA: TGCGCCAGCAGCTTCGGACTAGAGAGCACAGATACGCAGTATTTT. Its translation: CASSFGLESTDTQYF.

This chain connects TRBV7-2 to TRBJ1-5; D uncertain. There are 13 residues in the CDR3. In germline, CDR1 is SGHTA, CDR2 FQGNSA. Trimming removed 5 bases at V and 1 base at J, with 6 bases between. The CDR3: CASSPGSNQPQHF. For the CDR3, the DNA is TGTGCCAGCAGCCCGGGGAGCAATCAGCCCCAGCATTTT. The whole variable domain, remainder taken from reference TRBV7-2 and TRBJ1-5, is GAGVSQSPSNKVTEKGKDVELRCDPISGHTALYWYRQSLGQGLEFLIYFQGNSAPDKSGLPSDRFSAERTGGSVSTLTIQRTQQEDSAVYLCASSPGSNQPQHFGDGTRLSIL.

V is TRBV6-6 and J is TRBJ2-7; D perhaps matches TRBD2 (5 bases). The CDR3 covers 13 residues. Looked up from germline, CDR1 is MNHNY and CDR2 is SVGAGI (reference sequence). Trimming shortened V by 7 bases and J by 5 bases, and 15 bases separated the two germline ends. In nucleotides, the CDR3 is TGTGCCAGCATGGCCGCGGGCCCTAACGAGCAGTACTTC. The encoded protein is CASMAAGPNEQYF.

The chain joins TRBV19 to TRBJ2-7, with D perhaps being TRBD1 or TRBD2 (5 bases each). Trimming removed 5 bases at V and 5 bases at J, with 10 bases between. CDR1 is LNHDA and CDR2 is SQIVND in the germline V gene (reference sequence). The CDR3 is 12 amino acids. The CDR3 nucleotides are TGTGCCAGTAGTGTCGTGGGGGACGAGCAGTACTTC. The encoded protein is CASSVVGDEQYF.

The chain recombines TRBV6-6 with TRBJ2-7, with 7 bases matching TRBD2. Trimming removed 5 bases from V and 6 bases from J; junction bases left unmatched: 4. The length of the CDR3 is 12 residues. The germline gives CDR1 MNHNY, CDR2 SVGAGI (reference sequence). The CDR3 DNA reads TGTGCCAGCAGTCCACCGGGGGGCGAGCAGTACTTC. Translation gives CASSPPGGEQYF.

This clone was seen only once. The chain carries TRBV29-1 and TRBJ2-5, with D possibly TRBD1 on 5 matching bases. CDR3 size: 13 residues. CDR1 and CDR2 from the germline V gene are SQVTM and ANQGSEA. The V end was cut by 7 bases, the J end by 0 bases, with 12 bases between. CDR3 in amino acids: CSGNRGYQETQYF. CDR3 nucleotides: TGCAGCGGCAATAGGGGCTACCAAGAGACCCAGTACTTC.

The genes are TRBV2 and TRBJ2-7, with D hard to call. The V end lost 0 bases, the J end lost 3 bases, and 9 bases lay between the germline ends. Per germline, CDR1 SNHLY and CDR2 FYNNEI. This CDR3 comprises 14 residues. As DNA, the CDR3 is TGTGCCAGCAGTGAAGCGGGGTCTGACTACGAGCAGTACTTC. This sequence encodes CASSEAGSDYEQYF.

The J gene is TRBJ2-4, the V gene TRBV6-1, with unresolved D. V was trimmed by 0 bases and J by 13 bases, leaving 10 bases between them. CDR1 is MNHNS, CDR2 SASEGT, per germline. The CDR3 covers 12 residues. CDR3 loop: CASSEATPNQYF. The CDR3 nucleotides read TGTGCCAGCAGTGAAGCGACACCCAACCAGTACTTC.

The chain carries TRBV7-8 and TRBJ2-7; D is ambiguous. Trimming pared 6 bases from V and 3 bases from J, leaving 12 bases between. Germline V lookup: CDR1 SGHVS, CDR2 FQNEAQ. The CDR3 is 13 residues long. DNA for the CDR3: TGTGCCAGCAGGTCGGCAGGTATCTACGAGCAGTACTTC. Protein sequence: CASRSAGIYEQYF.

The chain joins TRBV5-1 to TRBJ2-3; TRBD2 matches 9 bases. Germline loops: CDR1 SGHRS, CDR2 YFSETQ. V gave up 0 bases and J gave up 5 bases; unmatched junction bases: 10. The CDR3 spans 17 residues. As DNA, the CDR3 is TGCGCCAGCAGCTTGGGGGCCCTAGCGGGAAGGGAAGATACGCAGTATTTT. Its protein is CASSLGALAGREDTQYF. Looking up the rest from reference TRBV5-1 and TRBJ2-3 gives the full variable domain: KAGVTQTPRYLIKTRGQQVTLSCSPISGHRSVSWYQQTPGQGLQFLFEYFSETQRNKGNFPGRFSGRQFSNSRSEMNVSTLELGDSALYLCASSLGALAGREDTQYFGPGTRLTVL.

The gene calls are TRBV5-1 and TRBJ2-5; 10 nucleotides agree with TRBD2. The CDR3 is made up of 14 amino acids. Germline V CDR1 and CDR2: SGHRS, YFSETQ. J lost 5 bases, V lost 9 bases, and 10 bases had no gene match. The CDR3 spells CATSAGGPQETQYF. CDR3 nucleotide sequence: TGCGCCACCTCAGCGGGAGGGCCTCAGGAGACCCAGTACTTC.

CDR3 residues: CASSKSGISGWYTF. DNA for the CDR3: TGTGCCAGCAGTAAATCAGGGATTTCAGGGTGGTACACCTTC. The chain uses TRBV27 and TRBJ1-2; D is possibly TRBD1 (5 bases). The V and J ends lost 5 bases and 11 bases respectively, with 21 bases between them. The length of the CDR3 is 14 residues. Looked up from germline, CDR1 is MNHEY and CDR2 is SMNVEV (reference sequence).

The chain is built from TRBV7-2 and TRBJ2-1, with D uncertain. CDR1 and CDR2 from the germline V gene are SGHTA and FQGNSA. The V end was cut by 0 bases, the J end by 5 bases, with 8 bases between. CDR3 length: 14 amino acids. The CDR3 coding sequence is TGTGCCAGCAGCTTAGCTCCGGGTAACAATGAGCAGTTCTTC. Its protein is CASSLAPGNNEQFF.

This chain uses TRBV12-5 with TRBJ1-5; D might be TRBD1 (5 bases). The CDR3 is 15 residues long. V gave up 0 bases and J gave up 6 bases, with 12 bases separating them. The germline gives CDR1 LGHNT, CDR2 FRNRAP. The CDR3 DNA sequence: TGTGCTAGTGGTTTGGTGCTCGAGGGGCCTCAGCCCCAGCATTTT. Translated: CASGLVLEGPQPQHF.

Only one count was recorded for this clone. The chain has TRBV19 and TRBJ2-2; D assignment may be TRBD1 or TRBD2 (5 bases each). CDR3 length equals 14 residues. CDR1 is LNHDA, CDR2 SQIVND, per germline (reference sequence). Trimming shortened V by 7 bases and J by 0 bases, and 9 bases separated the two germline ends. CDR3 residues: CASNRGSNTGELFF. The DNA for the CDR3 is TGTGCCAGTAATCGGGGCTCGAACACCGGGGAGCTGTTTTTT.

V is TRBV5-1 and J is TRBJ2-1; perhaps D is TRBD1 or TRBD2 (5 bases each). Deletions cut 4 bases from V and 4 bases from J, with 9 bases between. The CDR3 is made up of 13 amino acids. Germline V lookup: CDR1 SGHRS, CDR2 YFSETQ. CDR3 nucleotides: TGCGCCAGCAGCCGAGGGGCTTACAATGAGCAGTTCTTC. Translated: CASSRGAYNEQFF.

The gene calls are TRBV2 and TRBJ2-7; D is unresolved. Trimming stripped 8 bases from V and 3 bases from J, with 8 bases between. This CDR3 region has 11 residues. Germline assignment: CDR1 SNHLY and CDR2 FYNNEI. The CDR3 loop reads CASQMNYEQYF. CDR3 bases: TGTGCCAGCCAGATGAACTACGAGCAGTACTTC.

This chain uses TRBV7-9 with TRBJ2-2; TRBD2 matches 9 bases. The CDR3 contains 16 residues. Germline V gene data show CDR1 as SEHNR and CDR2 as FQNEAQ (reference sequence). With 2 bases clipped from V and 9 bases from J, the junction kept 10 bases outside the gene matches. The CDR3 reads CASSLRWLAGMWELFF. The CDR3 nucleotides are TGTGCCAGCAGCTTAAGGTGGCTAGCGGGAATGTGGGAGCTGTTTTTT.

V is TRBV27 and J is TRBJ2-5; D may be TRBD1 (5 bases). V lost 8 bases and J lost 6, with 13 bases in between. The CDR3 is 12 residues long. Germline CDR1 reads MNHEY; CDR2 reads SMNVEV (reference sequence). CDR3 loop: CASGMNRKTQYF. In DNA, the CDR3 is TGTGCCAGCGGCATGAACAGGAAGACCCAGTACTTC.

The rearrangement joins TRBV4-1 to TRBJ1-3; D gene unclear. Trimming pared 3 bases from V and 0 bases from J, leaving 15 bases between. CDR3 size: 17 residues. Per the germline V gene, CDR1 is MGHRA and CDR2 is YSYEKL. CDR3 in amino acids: CASSQLMGRVSGNTIYF. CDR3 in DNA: TGCGCCAGCAGCCAGCTAATGGGGAGGGTCTCTGGAAACACCATATATTTT.

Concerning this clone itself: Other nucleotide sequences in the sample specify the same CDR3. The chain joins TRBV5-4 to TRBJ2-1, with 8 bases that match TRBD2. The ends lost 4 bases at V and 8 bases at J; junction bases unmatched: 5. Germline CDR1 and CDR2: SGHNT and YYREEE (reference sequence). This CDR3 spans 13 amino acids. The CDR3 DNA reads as TGTGCCAGCAGCGGGACTAGTGCGGATGAGCAGTTCTTC. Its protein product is CASSGTSADEQFF.

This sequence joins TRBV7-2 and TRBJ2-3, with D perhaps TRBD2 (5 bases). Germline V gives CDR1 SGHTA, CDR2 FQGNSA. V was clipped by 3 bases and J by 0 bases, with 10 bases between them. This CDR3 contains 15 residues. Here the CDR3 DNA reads TGTGCCAGCAGCTTCGGTGGGAGTAGCACAGATACGCAGTATTTT. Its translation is CASSFGGSSTDTQYF.

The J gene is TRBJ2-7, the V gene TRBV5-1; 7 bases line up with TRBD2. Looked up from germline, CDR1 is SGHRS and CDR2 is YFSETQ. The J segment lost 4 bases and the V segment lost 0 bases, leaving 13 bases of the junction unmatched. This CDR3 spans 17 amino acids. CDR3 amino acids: CASSLVALRAGDYEQYF. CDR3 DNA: TGCGCCAGCAGCTTGGTGGCCCTCAGGGCGGGAGATTACGAGCAGTACTTC.

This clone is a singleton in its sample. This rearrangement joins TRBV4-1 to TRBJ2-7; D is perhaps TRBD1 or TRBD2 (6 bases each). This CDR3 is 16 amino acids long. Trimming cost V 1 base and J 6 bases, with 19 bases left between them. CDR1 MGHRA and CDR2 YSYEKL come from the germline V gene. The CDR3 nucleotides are TGCGCCAGCAGCCAAGTCGGCACGGGGGCGCGGAGCGAGCAGTACTTC. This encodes CASSQVGTGARSEQYF.

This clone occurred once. CDR3 nucleotides: TGTGCCAGCAGCAGGGACCCGACTGTGTATGGCTACACCTTC. Translating it yields CASSRDPTVYGYTF. The V and J genes are TRBV6-1 and TRBJ1-2; weak D call: TRBD1 (5 bases). V was trimmed by 6 bases and J by 5 bases, leaving 16 bases between them. Looked up from germline, CDR1 is MNHNS and CDR2 is SASEGT. The length of the CDR3 is 14 residues.

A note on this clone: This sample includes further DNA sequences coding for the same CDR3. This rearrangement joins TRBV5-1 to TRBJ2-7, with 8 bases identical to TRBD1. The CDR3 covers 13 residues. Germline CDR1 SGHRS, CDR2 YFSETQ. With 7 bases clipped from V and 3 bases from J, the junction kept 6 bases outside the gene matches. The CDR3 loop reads CASSGTGIYEQYF. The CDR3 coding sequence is TGCGCCAGCTCCGGGACAGGTATCTACGAGCAGTACTTC. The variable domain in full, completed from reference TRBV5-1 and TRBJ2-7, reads KAGVTQTPRYLIKTRGQQVTLSCSPISGHRSVSWYQQTPGQGLQFLFEYFSETQRNKGNFPGRFSGRQFSNSRSEMNVSTLELGDSALYLCASSGTGIYEQYFGPGTRLTVT.